This TCR beta chain was retrieved from a study of CD8 T cells in Susac syndrome. Overall study: Active disease was present in over 5 of the sequenced Susac syndrome patients, whereas roughly eight of them were in remission. When their blood was taken, patients with Susac syndrome were therapy-naive, taking corticosteroids, or taking intravenous immunoglobulin alone. Study results and caveats: In total CD8+ repertoires, 15 to 20 Susac-specific public clones were detected, and CD8+ TEMRA repertoires contained four or five.

RNA amounts of roughly 0.5 to 1 ug underwent reverse transcription with random hexamers. TCRdb passed the immunoSEQ multiplex PCR reads through MiXCR, listing each CDR3 protein once. The data hold about 100,000 distinct CDR3 sequences, with around 96% observed a single time. TEMRA cells were FACS-enriched and CD8+ and CD4+ T cells negatively isolated. For this clonotype: Its antigen is not known.

The receptor was derived from a human donor with Susac syndrome. Sequencing was performed on CD8+ T cells from PBMCs.

CDR3 loop: CATSVTGSYNEQFF. As DNA, the CDR3 is TGTGCCACCAGCGTAACCGGGAGCTACAATGAGCAGTTCTTC. The chain is built from TRBV15 and TRBJ2-1; D might be TRBD2 (6 bases). The CDR3 is made up of 14 amino acids. Trimming removed 5 bases at V and 3 bases at J, with 11 bases between. Germline V gene sequence: CDR1 LNHNV, CDR2 YYDKDF (reference sequence).